Reported below is one TCR beta chain. The data are from a study of glioma-infiltrating T cells after dendritic cell vaccination. On the study more broadly: At biweekly intervals, patients got three intradermal dendritic cell vaccine injections.

Profiled with immunoSEQ multiplex PCR; TCRdb holds only in-frame clones, not every one. The top ten hold more than 10% of the sample, which has roughly 100,000 clones, around 81% seen once. Fresh-frozen tumor tissue and more than two years of survival data were available for all. V gave up 4 bases and J gave up 0 bases, with 12 bases separating them. Germline V lookup: CDR1 SGHAT, CDR2 FQNNGV. The CDR3 spans 15 residues. The chain uses TRBV11-2 and TRBJ1-1; D not resolved. The sequenced sample was blood, obtained before dendritic cell vaccination. This TCR came from a human donor with glioblastoma. CDR3 amino acids: CASSSDLGMNTEAFF. In DNA, the CDR3 is TGTGCCAGCAGCTCAGATCTAGGAATGAACACTGAAGCTTTCTTT.